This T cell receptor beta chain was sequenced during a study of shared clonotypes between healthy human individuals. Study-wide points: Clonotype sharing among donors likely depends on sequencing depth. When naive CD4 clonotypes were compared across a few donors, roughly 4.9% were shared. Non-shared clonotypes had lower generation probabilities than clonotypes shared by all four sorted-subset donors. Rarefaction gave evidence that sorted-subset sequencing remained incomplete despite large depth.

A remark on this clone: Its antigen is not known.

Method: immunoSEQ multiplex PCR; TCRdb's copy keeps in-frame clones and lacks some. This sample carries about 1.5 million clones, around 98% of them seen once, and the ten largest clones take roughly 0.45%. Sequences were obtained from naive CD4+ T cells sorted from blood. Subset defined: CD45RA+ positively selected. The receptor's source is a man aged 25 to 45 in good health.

CDR3 nucleotides: TGTGCCAGCAGCCAATCTACTCGGGACAGGTACAATGAGCAGTTCTTC. Protein product: CASSQSTRDRYNEQFF. The chain carries TRBV14 and TRBJ2-1; 8 bases agree with TRBD1. CDR1 and CDR2 (germline): SGHDN, FVKESK. Unmatched junction bases numbered 7, after V lost 2 bases and J lost 4 bases. The CDR3 contains 16 residues. Looking up the rest from reference TRBV14 and TRBJ2-1 gives the full variable domain: EAGVTQFPSHSVIEKGQTVTLRCDPISGHDNLYWYRRVMGKEIKFLLHFVKESKQDESGMPNNRFLAERTGGTYSTLKVQPAELEDSGVYFCASSQSTRDRYNEQFFGPGTRLTVL.